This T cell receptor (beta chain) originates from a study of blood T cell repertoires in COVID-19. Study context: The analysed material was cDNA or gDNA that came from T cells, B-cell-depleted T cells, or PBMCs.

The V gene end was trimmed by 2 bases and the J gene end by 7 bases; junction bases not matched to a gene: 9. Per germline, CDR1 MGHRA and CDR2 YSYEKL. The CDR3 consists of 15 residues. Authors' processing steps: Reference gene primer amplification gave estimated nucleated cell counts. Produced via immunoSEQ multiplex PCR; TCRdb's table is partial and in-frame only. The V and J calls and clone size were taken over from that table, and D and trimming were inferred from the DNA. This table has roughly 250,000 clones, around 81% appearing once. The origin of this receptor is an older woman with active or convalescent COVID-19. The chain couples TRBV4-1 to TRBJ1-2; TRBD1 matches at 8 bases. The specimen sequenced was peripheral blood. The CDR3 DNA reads TGCGCCAGCAGCCAACCCGGGACAGGCGGAAGTGGCTACACCTTC. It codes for CASSQPGTGGSGYTF.